The following is a T cell receptor (beta chain) sequence with its context. Germline V CDR1 and CDR2: LGHNA, YNFKEQ. The CDR3 sequence is 13 residues long. Trimming left V 1 base short and J 8 bases short, with 9 bases between. This specimen belongs to a study of shared clonotypes between healthy human individuals. This table comes from immunoSEQ multiplex PCR, and its TCRdb copy is limited to in-frame clones, with some not included. Among fewer than 600,000 clones listed, 77% were seen once. The sample consisted of PBMCs. This receptor was obtained from a middle-aged woman in good health. Some clones in this sample may be carry-over from other donors' samples. The genes are TRBV4-2 and TRBJ2-1; D gene unclear. CDR3 sequence: CASSQGRVYEQFF. The CDR3 DNA reads as TGTGCCAGCAGCCAAGGTCGGGTTTATGAGCAGTTCTTC.